The rows below give T cell receptor beta chains drawn from one sample of a study of vaccination and CD4 T cells after COVID-19. MiXCR, run by TCRdb on the PCR reads, gives a single entry per CDR3 protein. This table holds several thousand distinct CDR3 sequences, 57% found once. These receptors lack a known antigen. The specimen was CD4+ T cells from blood, cultured in vitro. These receptors came from a human donor who had recovered from COVID-19. The conserved cysteine and the conserved F or W are not part of the CDR3 here.

V gene	J gene	CDR3 protein
TRBV24-1	TRBJ2-1	ATSGTGGRDEQF
TRBV7-7	TRBJ1-3	ASSVQGAQGNTIY
TRBV28	TRBJ1-2	ASAKDRASNYGYT
TRBV6-2/TRBV6-3	TRBJ1-2	ASSRGQVAGYT
TRBV20-1	TRBJ1-5	SASTGPLQPQH
TRBV11-3	TRBJ2-3	ASSLDLVLAGEPDTQY
TRBV29-1	TRBJ2-7	SALWQREQY
TRBV20-1	TRBJ1-5	SARFGGTNQPQH
TRBV10-3	TRBJ2-2	AIGAGGTGELF
TRBV24-1	TRBJ2-3	ATSDSTGADTQY
TRBV7-2	TRBJ2-1	ASSDRRGGGALNEQF
TRBV19	TRBJ2-3	ASSIFGPSTDTQY
TRBV20-1	TRBJ1-5	SARGGRGVQQPQH
TRBV7-3	TRBJ2-2	ASSPPGQGTGELF
TRBV19	TRBJ1-4	ASSGFLANEKLF
TRBV29-1	TRBJ1-1	SGRQDRGRGEAF
TRBV6-5	TRBJ2-7	ASSYSSGRTSYEQY
TRBV19	TRBJ1-5	ASSQQGPNQPQH
TRBV20-1	TRBJ2-3	SASGTSGIPDTQY
TRBV6-5	TRBJ1-6	ASSSQTLGNSPLH
TRBV10-3	TRBJ2-5	AISWGQETQY
TRBV7-3	TRBJ1-1	ASRAGVLNTEAF
TRBV19	TRBJ1-3	STGQGNTIY